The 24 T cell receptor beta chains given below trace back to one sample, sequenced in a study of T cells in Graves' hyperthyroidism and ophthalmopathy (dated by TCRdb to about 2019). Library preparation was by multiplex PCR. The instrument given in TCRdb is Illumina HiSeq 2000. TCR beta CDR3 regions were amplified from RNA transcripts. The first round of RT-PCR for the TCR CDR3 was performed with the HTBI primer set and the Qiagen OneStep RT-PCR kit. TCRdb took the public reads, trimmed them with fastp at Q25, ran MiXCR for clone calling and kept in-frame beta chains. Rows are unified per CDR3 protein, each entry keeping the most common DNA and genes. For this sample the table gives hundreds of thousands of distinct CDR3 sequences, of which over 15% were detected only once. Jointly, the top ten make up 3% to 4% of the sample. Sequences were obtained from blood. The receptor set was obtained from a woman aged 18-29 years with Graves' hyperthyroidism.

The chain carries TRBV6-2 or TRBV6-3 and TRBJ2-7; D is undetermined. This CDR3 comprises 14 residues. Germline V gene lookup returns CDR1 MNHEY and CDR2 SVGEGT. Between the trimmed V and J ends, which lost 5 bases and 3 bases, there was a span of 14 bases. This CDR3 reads CASSGLIPLYEQYF. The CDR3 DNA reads TGTGCCAGCAGTGGTCTCATACCCCTCTACGAGCAGTACTTC.

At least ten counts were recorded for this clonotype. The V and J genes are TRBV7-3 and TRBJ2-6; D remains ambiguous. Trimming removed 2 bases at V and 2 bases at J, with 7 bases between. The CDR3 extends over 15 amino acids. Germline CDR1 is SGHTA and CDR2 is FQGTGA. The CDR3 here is CASSLLGTGANVLTF. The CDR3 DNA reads TGTGCCAGCAGCTTATTGGGGACTGGGGCCAACGTCCTGACTTTC.

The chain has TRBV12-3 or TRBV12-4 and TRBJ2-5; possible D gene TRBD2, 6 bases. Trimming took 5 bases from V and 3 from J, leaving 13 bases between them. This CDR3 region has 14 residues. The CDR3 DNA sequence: TGTGCCAGCAGTACTAGCAGTCTTGAAGAGACCCAGTACTTC. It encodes CASSTSSLEETQYF.

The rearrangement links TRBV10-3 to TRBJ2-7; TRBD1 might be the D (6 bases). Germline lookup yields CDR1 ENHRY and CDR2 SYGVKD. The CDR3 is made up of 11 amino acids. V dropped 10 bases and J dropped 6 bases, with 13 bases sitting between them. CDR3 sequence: CASHPGAEQYF. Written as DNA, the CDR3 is TGTGCCAGCCATCCAGGGGCCGAGCAGTACTTC.

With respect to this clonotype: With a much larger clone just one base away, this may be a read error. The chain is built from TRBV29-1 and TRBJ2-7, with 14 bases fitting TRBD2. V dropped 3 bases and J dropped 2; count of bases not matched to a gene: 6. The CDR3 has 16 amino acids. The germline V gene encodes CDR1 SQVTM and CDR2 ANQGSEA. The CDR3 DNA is TGCAGCGTTGAGGAATCGACTAGCGGGGGGGCCTACGAGCAGTACTTC. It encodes CSVEESTSGGAYEQYF.

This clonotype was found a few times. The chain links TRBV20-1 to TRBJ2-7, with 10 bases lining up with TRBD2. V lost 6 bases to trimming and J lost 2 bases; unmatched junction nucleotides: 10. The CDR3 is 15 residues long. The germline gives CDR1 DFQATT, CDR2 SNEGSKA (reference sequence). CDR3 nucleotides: TGCAGTGCCCAATCCCTAGCGGGGGACCCCTACGAGCAGTACTTC. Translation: CSAQSLAGDPYEQYF.

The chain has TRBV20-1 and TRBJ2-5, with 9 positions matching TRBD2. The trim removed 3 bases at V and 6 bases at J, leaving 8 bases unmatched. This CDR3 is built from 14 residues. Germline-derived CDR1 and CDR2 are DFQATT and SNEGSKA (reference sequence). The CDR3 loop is CSARVAGDRKTQYF. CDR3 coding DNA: TGCAGTGCTAGGGTAGCGGGGGATCGAAAGACCCAGTACTTC.

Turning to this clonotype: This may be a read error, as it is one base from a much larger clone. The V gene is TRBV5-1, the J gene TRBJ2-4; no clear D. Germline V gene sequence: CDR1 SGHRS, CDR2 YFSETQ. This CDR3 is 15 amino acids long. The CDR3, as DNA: TGCGCCAGCAGCTTAGACGGGTTACCCGTAAACATTAAGTACTTC. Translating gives CASSLDGLPVNIKYF.

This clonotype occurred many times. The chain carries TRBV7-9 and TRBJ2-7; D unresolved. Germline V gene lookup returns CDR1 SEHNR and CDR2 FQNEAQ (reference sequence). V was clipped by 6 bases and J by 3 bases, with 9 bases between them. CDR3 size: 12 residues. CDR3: CASSPDGYEQYF. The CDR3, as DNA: TGTGCCAGCAGTCCCGACGGCTACGAGCAGTACTTC.

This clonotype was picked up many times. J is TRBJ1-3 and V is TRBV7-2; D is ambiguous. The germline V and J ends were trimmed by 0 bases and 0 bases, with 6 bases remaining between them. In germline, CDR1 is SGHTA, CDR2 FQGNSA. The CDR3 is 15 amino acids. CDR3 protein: CASSLAANSGNTIYF. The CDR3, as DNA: TGTGCCAGCAGCTTAGCGGCCAACTCTGGAAACACCATATATTTT.

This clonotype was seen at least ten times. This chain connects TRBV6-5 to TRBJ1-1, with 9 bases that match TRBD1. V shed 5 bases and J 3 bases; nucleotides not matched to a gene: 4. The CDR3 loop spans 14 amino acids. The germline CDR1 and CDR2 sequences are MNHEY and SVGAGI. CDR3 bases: TGTGCCAGCAGTCGGGACAGGGTTTACACTGAAGCTTTCTTT. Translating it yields CASSRDRVYTEAFF.

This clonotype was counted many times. The CDR3 protein is CASSSGTAGGELFF. Written as DNA, the CDR3 is TGTGCCAGCAGCTCAGGGACGGCTGGCGGGGAGCTGTTTTTT. The chain employs TRBV7-3 and TRBJ2-2; either TRBD1 or TRBD2 may fit D (5 bases each). The CDR3 runs 14 residues. Trimming shortened V by 4 bases and J by 7 bases, and 13 bases separated the two germline ends. The V gene's germline CDR1 is SGHTA and CDR2 FQGTGA.

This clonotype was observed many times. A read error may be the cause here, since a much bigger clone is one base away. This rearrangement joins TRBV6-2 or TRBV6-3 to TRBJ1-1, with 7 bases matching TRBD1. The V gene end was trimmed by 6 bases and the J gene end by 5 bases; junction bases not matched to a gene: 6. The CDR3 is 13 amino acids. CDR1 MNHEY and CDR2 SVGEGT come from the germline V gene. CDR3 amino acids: CASRRQGLTEAFF. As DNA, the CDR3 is TGTGCCAGCAGACGACAGGGTTTGACTGAAGCTTTCTTT.

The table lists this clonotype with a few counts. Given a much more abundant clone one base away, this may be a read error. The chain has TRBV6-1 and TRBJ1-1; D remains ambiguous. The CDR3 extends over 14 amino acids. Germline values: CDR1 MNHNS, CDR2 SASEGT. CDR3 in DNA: TGTGCCAGCAGTCGCCCGTTCGAGTCCACTGAAGCTTGCTTT. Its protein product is CASSRPFESTEACF.

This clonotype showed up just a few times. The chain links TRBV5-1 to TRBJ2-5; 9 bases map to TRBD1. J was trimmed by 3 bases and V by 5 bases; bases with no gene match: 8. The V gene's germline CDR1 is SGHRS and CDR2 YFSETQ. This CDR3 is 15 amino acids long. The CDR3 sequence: CASSTYRGQEETQYF. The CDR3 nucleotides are TGCGCCAGCAGTACCTACAGGGGGCAGGAAGAGACCCAGTACTTC. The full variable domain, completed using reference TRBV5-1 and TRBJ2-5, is KAGVTQTPRYLIKTRGQQVTLSCSPISGHRSVSWYQQTPGQGLQFLFEYFSETQRNKGNFPGRFSGRQFSNSRSEMNVSTLELGDSALYLCASSTYRGQEETQYFGPGTRLLVL.

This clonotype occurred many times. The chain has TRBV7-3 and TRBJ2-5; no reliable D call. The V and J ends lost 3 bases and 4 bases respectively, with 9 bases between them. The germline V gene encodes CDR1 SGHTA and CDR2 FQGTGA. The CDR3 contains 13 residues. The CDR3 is CASSFFGGETQYF. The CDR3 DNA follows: TGTGCCAGCAGCTTTTTTGGCGGAGAGACCCAGTACTTC.

The CDR3 spells CASSQGSNSPLHF. CDR3 in DNA: TGTGCCAGCAGTCAAGGGAGCAATTCACCCCTCCACTTT. The V and J genes are TRBV12-3 or TRBV12-4 and TRBJ1-6; D unclear. The V gene lost 5 bases and the J gene lost 7 bases, with 9 bases spanning the gap. The CDR3 extends over 13 amino acids.

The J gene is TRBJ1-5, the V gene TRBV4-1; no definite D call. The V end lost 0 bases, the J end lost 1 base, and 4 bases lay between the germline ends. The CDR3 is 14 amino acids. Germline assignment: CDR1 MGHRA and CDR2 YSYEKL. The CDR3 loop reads CASSQEGSNQPQHF. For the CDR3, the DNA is TGCGCCAGCAGCCAAGAGGGCAGCAATCAGCCCCAGCATTTT.

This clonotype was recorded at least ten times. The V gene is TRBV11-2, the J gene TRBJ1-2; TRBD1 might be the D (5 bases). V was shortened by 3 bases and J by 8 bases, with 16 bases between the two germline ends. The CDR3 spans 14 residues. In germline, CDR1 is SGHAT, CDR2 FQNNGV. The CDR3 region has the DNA TGTGCCAGCAGCTTTAGAGAGGGGATGTACGGCTACACCTTC. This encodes CASSFREGMYGYTF.

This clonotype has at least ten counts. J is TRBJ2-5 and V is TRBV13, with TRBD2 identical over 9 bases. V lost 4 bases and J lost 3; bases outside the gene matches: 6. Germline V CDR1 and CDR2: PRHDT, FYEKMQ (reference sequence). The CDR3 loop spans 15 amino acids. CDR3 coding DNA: TGTGCCAGCAGCTCTGGACTAGCGAAGGAAGAGACCCAGTACTTC. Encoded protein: CASSSGLAKEETQYF.

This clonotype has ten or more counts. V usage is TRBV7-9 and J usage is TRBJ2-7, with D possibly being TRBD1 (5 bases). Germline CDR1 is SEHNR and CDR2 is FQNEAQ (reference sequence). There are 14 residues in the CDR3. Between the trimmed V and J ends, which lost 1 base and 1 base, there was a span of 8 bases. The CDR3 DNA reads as TGTGCCAGCAGCTTAGTGGGGCAATCCTACGAGCAGTACTTC. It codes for CASSLVGQSYEQYF.

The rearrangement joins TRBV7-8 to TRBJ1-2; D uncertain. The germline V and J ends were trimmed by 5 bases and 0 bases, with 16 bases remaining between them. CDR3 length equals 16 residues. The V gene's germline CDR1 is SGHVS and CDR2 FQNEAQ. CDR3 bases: TGTGCCAGCAGCCCAGAGGTGCGTTTGGCTAACTATGGCTACACCTTC. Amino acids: CASSPEVRLANYGYTF.

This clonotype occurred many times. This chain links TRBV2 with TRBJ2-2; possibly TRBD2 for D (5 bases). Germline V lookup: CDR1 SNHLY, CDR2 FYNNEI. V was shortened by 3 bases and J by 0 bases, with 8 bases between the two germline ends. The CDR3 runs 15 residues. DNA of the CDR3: TGTGCCAGCAGTGAGAAGCGGACGAACACCGGGGAGCTGTTTTTT. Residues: CASSEKRTNTGELFF. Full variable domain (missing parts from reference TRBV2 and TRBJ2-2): EPEVTQTPSHQVTQMGQEVILRCVPISNHLYFYWYRQILGQKVEFLVSFYNNEISEKSEIFDDQFSVERPDGSNFTLKIRSTKLEDSAMYFCASSEKRTNTGELFFGEGSRLTVL.

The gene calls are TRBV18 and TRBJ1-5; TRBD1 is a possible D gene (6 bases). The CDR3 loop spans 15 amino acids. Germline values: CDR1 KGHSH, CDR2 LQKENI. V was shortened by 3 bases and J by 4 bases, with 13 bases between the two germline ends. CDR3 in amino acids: CASSPSKGGNQPQHF. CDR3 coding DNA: TGTGCCAGCTCACCCTCGAAGGGGGGTAATCAGCCCCAGCATTTT.